This TCR beta chain was found in a study of T cell responses to AZD1222 COVID-19 vaccine. The study, taken as a whole, reports: Donors were mostly white British, more females; clonal diversity possibly underestimated. Baseline antibody screening turned up just six seropositive AZD1222 recipients. Recipients of two AZD1222 doses showed rising Spike-specific TCR breadth and depth. The CD4 TCRs associated with vaccination extended across spike and predominated at 160-218 and 743-854.

Germline values: CDR1 GTSNPN, CDR2 SVGIG (reference sequence). The CDR3 covers 13 residues. Trimming took 3 bases from V and 4 from J, leaving 10 bases between them. The method was immunoSEQ multiplex PCR; TCRdb's version includes in-frame clones alone and lacks a portion of them. The repertoire includes under 140,000 clones, 85% to 95% of them detected once, and over 6.5% sits in the top ten. Concerning this clone itself: Its target is unknown.

This specimen was peripheral blood, taken on day 0 of AZD1222 vaccination. The sequence was obtained from an adult in good health. This sequence joins TRBV30 and TRBJ2-1; TRBD1 or TRBD2 may be the D gene (5 bases each). This chain's CDR3 is CAWSPGPYNEQFF. CDR3 bases: TGTGCCTGGAGCCCGGGACCTTACAATGAGCAGTTCTTC. The full variable domain, rest sourced from reference TRBV30 and TRBJ2-1, is SQTIHQWPATLVQPVGSPLSLECTVEGTSNPNLYWYRQAAGRGLQLLFYSVGIGQISSEVPQNLSASRPQDRQFILSSKKLLLSDSGFYLCAWSPGPYNEQFFGPGTRLTVL.